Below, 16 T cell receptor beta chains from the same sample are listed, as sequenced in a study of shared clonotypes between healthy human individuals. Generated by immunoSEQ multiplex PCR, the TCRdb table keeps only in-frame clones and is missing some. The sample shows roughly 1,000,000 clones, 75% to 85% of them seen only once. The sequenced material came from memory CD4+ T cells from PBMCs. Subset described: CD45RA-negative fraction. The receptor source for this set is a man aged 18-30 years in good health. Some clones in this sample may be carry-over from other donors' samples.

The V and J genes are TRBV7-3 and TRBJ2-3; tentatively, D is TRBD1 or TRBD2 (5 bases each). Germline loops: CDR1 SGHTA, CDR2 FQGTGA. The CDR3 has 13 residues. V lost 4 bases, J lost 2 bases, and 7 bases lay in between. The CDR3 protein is CASSSGPTDTQYF. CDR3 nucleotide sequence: TGTGCCAGCAGCTCGGGGCCCACAGATACGCAGTATTTT.

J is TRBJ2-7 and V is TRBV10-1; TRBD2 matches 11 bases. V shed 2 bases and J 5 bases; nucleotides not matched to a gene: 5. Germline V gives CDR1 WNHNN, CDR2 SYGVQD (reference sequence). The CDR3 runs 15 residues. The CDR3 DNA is TGCGCCAGCAGTGAGGGGACTAGCGGAGACGACGAGCAGTACTTC. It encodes CASSEGTSGDDEQYF.

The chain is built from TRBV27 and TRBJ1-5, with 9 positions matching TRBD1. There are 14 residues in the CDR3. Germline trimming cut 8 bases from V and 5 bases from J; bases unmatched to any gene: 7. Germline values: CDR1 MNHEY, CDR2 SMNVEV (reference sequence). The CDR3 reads CASSSGQGYQPQHF. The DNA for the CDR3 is TGTGCCAGCTCCTCGGGACAGGGTTATCAGCCCCAGCATTTT.

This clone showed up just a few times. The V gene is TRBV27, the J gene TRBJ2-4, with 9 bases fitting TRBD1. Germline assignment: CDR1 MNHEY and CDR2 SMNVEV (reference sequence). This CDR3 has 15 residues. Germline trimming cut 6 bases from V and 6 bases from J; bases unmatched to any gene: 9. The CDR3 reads CASSKRRQGVNIQYF. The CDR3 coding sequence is TGTGCCAGCAGCAAGAGAAGACAGGGGGTAAACATTCAGTACTTC.

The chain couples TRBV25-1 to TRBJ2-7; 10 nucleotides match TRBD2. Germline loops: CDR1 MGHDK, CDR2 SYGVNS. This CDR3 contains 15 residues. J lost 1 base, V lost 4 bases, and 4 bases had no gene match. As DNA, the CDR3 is TGTGCCAGCAGTGGGGCTAGCGGGAGTTCCTACGAGCAGTACTTC. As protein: CASSGASGSSYEQYF.

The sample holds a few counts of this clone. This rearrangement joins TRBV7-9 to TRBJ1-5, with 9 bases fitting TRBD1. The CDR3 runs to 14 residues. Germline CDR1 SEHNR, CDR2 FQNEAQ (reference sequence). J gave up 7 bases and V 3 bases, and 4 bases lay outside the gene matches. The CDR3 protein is CASSFKGQGQPQHF. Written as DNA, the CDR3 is TGTGCCAGCAGCTTCAAGGGACAGGGACAGCCCCAGCATTTT.

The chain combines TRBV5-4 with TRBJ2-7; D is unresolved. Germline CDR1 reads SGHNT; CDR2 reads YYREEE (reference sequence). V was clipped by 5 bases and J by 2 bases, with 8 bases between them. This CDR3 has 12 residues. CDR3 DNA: TGTGCCAGCAGTCGGACCGCCTACGAGCAGTACTTC. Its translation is CASSRTAYEQYF.

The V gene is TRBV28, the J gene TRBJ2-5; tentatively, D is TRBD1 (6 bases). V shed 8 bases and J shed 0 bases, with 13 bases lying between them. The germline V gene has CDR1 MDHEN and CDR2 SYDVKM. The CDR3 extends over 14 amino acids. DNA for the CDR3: TGTGCCAGCGTGAGGACAGAGCACCAAGAGACCCAGTACTTC. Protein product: CASVRTEHQETQYF.

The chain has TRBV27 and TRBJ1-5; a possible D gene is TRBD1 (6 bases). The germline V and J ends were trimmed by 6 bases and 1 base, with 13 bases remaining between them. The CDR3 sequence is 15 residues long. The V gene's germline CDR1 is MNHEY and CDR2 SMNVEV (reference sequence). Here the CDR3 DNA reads TGTGCCAGCAGACTTCAGGGGATCAGCAATCAGCCCCAGCATTTT. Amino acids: CASRLQGISNQPQHF.

In DNA form, the CDR3 reads TGTGCCAGCCGATCCTACAATGAGCAGTTCTTC. It yields the protein CASRSYNEQFF. The chain is built from TRBV25-1 and TRBJ2-1, with D uncertain. V was cut by 8 bases and J by 1 base, with 3 bases left in between. There are 11 residues in the CDR3. CDR1 is MGHDK and CDR2 is SYGVNS in the germline V gene.

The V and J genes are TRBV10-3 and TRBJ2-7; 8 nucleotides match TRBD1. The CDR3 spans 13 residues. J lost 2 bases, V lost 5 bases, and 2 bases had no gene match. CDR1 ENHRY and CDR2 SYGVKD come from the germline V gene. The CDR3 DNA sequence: TGTGCCATCAGTAGACAGGGGACCTACGAGCAGTACTTC. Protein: CAISRQGTYEQYF.

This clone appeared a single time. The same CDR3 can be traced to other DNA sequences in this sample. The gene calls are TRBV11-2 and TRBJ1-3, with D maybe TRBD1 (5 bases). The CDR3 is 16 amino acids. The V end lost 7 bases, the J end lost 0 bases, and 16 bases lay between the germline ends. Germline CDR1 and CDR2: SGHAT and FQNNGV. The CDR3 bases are TGTGCCAGCACCCGCTGGGGGTTTGCCTCTGGAAACACCATATATTTT. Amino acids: CASTRWGFASGNTIYF.

The CDR3 DNA reads as TGTGCCAGCAGCGAGACGAAGGCGGAGACGCAGTATTTT. It translates to CASSETKAETQYF. The chain is built from TRBV6-4 and TRBJ2-3; D is unresolved. Deletions cut 6 bases from V and 9 bases from J, with 16 bases between. The CDR3 consists of 13 residues. Germline V gene data show CDR1 as MRHNA and CDR2 as SNTAGT.

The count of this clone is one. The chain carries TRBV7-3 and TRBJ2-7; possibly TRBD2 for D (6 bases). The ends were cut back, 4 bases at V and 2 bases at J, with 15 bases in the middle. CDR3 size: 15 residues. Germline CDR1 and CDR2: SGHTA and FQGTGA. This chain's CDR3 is CASSSRGGSAYEQYF. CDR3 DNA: TGTGCCAGCAGCTCCCGGGGAGGCTCGGCCTACGAGCAGTACTTC. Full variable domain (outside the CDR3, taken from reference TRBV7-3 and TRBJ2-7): GAGVSQTPSNKVTEKGKYVELRCDPISGHTALYWYRQSLGQGPEFLIYFQGTGAADDSGLPNDRFFAVRPEGSVSTLKIQRTERGDSAVYLCASSSRGGSAYEQYFGPGTRLTVT.

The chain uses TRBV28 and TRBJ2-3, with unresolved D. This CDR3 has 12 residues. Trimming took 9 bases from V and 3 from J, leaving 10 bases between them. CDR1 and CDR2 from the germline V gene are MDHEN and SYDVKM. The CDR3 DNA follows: TGTGCCAGTTCGGATCTGACAGATACGCAGTATTTT. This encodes CASSDLTDTQYF.

The CDR3 bases are TGCGCCAGCATAGCGGGAGGGCGTTTCCCAGATACGCAGTATTTT. This sequence encodes CASIAGGRFPDTQYF. J is TRBJ2-3 and V is TRBV5-1; 11 nucleotides line up with TRBD2. J lost 4 bases, V lost 6 bases, and 7 bases had no gene match. Germline lookup yields CDR1 SGHRS and CDR2 YFSETQ. CDR3 length: 15 residues.